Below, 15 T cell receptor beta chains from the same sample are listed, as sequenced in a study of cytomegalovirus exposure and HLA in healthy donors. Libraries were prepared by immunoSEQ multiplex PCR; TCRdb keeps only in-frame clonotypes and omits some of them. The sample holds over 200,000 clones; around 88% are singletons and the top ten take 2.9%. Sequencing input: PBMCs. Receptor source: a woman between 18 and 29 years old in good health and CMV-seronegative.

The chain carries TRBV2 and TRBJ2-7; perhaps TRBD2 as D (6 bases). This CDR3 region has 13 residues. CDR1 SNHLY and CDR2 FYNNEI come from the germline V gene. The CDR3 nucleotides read TGTGCGACCGAACGGGAGAGCGGATACGAGCAGTACTTC. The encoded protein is CATERESGYEQYF.

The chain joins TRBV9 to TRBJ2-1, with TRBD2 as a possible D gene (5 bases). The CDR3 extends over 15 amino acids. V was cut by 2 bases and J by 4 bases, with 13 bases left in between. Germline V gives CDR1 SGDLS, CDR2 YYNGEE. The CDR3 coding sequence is TGTGCCAGCAGCGTGACGGGAATTTCTTACAATGAGCAGTTCTTC. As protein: CASSVTGISYNEQFF.

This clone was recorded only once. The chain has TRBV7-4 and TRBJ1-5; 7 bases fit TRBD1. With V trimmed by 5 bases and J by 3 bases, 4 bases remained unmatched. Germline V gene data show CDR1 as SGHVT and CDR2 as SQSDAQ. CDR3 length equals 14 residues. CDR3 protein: CASSPDRYNQPQHF. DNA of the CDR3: TGTGCCAGCAGCCCGGACAGGTACAATCAGCCCCAGCATTTT.

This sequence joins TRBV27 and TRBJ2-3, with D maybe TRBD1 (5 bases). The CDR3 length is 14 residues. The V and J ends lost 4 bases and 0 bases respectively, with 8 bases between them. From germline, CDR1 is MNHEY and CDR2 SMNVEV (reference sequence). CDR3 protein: CASSYGASTDTQYF. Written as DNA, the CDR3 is TGTGCCAGCAGTTATGGGGCTAGCACAGATACGCAGTATTTT.

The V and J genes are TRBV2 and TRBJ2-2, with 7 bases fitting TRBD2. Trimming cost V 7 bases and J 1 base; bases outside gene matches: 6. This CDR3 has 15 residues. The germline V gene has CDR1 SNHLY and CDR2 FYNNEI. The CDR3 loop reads CASKDLAENTGELFF. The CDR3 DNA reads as TGTGCCAGCAAAGATCTAGCGGAGAACACCGGGGAGCTGTTTTTT.

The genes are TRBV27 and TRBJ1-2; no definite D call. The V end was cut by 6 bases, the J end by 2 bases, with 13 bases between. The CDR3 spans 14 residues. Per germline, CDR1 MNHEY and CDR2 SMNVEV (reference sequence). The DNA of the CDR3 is TGTGCCAGCAGCCTTGGACTGCCCAACTATGGCTACACCTTC. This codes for CASSLGLPNYGYTF.

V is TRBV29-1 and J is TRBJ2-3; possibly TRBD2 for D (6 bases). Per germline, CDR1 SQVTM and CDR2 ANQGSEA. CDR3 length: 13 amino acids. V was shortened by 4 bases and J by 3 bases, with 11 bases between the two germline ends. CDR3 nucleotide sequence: TGCAGCGTTGGCGGGATTGGAACAGATACGCAGTATTTT. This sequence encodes CSVGGIGTDTQYF.

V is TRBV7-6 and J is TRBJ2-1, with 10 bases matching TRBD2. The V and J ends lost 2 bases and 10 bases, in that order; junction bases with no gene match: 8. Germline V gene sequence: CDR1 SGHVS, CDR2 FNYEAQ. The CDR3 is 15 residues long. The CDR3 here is CASSLSAGGFAEQFF. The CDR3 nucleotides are TGTGCCAGCAGCTTATCAGCGGGAGGGTTTGCGGAGCAGTTCTTC.

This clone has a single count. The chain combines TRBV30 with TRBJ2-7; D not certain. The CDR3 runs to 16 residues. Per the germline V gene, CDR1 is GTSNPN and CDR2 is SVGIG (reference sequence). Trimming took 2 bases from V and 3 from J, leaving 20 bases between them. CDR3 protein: CAWSFSGFATYYEQYF. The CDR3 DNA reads TGTGCCTGGAGTTTCTCGGGTTTCGCCACCTACTACGAGCAGTACTTC.

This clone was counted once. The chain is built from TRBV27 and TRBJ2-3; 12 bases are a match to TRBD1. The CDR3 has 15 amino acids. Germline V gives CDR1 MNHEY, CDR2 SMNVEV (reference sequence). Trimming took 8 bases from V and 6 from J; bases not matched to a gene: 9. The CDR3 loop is CASRDRGHITDTQYF. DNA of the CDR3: TGTGCCAGCCGGGACAGGGGGCATATCACGGATACGCAGTATTTT.

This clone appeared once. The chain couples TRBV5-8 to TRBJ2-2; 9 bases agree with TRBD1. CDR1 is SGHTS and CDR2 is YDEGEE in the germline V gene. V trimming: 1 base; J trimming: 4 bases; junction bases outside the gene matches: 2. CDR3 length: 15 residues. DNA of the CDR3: TGTGCCAGCAGCTTGAAGACAGGGGGCACCGGGGAGCTGTTTTTT. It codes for CASSLKTGGTGELFF.

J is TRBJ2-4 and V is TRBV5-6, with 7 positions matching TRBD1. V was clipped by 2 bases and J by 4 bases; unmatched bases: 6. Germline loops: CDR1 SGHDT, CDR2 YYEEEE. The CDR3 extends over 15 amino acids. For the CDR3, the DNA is TGTGCCAGCAGCTTCTACGGGACAGTGAAAAACATTCAGTACTTC. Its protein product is CASSFYGTVKNIQYF.

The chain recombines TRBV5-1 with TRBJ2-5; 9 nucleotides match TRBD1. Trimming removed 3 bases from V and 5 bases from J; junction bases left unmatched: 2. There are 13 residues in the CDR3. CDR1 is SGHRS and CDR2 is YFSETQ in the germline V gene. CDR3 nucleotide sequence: TGCGCCAGCAGCTCTGGACAGGGGGAGACCCAGTACTTC. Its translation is CASSSGQGETQYF.

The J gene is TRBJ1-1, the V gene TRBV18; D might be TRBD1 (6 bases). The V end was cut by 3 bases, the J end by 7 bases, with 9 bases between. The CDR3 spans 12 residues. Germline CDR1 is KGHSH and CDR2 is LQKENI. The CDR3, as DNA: TGTGCCAGCTCACCGGGGGGGCGTGAAGCTTTCTTT. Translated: CASSPGGREAFF. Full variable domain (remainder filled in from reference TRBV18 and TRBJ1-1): NAGVMQNPRHLVRRRGQEARLRCSPMKGHSHVYWYRQLPEEGLKFMVYLQKENIIDESGMPKERFSAEFPKEGPSILRIQQVVRGDSAAYFCASSPGGREAFFGQGTRLTVV.

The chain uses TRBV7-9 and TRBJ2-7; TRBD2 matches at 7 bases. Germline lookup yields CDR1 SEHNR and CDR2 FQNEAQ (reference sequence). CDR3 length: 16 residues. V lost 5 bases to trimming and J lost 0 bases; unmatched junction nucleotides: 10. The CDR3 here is CASSRTSVTSSYEQYF. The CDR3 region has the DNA TGTGCCAGCAGCCGAACTAGCGTAACGAGCTCCTACGAGCAGTACTTC.